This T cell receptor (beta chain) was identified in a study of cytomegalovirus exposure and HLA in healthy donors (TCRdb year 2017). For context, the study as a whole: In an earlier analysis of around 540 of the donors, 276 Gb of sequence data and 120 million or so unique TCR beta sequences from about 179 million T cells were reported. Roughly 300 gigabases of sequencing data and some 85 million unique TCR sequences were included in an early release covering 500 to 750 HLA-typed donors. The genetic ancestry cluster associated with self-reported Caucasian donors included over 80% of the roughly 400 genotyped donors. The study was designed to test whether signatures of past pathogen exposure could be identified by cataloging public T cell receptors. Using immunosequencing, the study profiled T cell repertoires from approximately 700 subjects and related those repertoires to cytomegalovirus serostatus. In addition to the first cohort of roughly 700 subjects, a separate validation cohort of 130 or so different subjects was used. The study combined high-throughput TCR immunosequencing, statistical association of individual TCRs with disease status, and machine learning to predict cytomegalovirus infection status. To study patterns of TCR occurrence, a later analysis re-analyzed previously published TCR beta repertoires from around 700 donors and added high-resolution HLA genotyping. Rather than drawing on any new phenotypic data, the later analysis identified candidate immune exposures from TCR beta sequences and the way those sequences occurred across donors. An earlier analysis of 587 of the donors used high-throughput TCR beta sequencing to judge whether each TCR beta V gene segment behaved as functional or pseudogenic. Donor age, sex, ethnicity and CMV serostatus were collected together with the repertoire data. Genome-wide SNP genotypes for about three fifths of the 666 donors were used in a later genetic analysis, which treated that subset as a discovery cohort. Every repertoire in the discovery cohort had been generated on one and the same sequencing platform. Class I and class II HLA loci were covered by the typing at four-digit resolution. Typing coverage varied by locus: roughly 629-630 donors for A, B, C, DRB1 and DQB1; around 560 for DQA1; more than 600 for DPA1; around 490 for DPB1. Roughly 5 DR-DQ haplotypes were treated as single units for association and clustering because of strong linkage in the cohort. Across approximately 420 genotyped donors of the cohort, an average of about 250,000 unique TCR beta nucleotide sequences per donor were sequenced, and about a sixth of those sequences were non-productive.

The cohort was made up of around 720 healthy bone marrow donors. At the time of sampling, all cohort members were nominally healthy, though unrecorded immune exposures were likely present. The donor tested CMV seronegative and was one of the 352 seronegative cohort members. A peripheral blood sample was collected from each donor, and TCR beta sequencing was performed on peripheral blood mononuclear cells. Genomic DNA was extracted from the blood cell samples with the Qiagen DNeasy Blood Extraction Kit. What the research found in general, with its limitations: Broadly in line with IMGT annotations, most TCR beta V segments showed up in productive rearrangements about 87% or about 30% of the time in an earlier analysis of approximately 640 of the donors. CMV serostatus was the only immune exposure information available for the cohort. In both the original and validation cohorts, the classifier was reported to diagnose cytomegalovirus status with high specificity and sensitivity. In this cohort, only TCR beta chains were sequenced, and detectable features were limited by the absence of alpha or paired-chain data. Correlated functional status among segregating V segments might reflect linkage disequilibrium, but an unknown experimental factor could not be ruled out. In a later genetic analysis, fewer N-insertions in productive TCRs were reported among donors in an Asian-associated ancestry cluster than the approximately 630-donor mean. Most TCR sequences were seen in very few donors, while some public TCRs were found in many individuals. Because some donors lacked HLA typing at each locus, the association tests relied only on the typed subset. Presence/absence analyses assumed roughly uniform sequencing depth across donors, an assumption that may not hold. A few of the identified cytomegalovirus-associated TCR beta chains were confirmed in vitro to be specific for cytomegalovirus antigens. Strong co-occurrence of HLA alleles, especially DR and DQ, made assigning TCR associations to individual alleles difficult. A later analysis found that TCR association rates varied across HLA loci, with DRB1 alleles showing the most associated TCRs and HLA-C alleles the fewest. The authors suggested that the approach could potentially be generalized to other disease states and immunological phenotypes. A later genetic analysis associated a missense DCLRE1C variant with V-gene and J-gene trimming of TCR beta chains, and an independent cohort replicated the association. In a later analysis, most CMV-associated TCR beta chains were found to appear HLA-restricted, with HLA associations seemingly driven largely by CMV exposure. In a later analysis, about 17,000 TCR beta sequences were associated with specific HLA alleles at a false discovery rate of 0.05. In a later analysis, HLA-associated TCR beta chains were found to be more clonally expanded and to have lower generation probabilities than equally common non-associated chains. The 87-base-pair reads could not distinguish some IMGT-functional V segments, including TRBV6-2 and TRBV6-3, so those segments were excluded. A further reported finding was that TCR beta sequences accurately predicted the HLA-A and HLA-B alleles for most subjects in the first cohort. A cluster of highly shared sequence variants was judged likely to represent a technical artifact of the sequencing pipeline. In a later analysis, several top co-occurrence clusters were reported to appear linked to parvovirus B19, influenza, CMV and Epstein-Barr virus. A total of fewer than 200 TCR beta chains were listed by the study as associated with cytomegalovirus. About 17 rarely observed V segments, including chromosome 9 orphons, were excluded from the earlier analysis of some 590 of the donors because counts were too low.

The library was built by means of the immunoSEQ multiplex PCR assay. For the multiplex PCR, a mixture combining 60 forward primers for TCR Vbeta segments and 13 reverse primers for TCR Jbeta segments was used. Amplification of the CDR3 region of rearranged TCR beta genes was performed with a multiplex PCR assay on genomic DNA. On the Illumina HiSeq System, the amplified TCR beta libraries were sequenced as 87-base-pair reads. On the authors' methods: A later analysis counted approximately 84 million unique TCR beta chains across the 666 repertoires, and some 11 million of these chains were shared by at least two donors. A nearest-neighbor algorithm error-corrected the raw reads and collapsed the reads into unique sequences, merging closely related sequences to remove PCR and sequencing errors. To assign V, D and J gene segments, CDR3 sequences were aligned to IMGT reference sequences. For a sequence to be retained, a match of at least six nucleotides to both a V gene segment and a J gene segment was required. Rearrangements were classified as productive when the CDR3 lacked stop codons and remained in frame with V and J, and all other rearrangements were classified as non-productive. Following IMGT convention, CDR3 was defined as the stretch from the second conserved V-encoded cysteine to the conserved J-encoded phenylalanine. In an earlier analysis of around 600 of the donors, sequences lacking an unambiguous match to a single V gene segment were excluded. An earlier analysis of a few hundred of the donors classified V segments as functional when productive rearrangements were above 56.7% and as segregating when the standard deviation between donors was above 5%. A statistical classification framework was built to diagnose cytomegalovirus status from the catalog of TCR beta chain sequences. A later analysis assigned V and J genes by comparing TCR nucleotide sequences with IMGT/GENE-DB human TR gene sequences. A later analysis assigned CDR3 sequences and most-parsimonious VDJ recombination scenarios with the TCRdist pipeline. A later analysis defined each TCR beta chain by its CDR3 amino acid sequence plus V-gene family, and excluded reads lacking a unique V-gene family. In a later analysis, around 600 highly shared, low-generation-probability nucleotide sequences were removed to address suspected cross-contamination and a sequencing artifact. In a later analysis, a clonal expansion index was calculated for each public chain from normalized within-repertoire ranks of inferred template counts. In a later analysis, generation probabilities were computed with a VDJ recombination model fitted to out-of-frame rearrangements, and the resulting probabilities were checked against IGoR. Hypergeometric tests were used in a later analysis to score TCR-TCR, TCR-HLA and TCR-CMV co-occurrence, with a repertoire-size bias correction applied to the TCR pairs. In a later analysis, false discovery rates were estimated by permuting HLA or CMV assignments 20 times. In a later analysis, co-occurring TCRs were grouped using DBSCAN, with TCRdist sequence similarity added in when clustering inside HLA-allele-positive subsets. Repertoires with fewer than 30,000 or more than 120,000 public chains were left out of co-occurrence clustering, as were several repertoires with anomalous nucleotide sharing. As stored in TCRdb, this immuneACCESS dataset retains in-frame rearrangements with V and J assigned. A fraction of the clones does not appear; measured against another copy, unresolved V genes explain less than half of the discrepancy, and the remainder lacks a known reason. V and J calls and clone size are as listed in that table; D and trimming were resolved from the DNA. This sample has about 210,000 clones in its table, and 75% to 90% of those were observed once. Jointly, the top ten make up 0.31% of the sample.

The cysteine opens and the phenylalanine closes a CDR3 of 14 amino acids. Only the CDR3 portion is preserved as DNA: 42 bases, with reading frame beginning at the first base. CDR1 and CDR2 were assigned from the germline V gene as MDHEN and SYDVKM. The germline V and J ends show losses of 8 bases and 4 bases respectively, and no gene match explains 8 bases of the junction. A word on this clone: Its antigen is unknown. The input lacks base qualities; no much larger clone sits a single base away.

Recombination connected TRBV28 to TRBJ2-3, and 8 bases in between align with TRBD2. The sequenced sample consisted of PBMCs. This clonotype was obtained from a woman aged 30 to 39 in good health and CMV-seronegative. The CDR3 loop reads CASSRGLGADTQYF. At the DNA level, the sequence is TGTGCCAGCTCCAGGGGACTAGGGGCAGATACGCAGTATTTT.